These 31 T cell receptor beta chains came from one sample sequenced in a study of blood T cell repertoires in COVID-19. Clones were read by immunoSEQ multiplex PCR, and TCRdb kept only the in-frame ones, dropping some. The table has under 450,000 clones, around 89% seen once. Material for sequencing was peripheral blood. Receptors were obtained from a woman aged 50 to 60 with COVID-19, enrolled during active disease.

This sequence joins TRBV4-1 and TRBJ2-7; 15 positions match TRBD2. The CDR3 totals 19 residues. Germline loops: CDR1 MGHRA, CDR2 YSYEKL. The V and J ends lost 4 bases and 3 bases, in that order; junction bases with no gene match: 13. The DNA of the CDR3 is TGCGCCAGCAGCCTGCGGACTAGCGGGGGGGTCTCCCCTTACTACGAGCAGTACTTC. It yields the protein CASSLRTSGGVSPYYEQYF.

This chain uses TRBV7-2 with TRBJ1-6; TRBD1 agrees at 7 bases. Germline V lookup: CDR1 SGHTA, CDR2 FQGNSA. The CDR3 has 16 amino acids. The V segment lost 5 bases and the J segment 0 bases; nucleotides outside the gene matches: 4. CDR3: CASSRTGSSYNSPLHF. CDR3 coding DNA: TGTGCCAGCAGCAGGACAGGCAGCTCCTATAATTCACCCCTCCACTTT.

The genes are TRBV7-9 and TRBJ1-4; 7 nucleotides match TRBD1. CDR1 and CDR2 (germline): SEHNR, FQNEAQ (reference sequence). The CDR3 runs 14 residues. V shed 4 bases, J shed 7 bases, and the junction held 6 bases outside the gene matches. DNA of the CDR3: TGTGCCAGCAGCTCTCAGGGGGGAGGTGAAAAACTGTTTTTT. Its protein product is CASSSQGGGEKLFF. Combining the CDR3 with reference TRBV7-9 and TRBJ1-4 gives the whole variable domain DTGVSQNPRHKITKRGQNVTFRCDPISEHNRLYWYRQTLGQGPEFLTYFQNEAQLEKSRLLSDRFSAERPKGSFSTLEIQRTEQGDSAMYLCASSSQGGGEKLFFGSGTQLSVL.

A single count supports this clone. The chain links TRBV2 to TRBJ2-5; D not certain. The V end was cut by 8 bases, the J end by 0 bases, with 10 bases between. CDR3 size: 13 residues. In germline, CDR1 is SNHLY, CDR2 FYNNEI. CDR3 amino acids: CASGVVYQETQYF. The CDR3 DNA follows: TGTGCCAGCGGTGTCGTGTACCAAGAGACCCAGTACTTC.

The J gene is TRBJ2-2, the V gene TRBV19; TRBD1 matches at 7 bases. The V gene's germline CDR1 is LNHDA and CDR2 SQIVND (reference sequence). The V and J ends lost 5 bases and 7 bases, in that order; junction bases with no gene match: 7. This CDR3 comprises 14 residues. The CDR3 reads CASSLKTGVGELFF. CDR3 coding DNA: TGTGCCAGTAGTCTAAAAACAGGGGTCGGGGAGCTGTTTTTT. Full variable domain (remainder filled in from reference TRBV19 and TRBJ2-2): DGGITQSPKYLFRKEGQNVTLSCEQNLNHDAMYWYRQDPGQGLRLIYYSQIVNDFQKGDIAEGYSVSREKKESFPLTVTSAQKNPTAFYLCASSLKTGVGELFFGEGSRLTVL.

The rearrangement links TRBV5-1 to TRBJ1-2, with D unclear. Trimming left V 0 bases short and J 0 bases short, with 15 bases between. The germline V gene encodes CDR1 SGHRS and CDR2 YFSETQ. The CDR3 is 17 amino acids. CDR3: CASSLALEAQANYGYTF. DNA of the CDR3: TGCGCCAGCAGCTTGGCCTTGGAGGCTCAAGCTAACTATGGCTACACCTTC.

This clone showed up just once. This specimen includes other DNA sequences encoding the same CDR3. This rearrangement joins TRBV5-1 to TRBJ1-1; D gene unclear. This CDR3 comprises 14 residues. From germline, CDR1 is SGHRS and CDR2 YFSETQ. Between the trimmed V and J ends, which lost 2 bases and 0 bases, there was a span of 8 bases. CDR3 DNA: TGCGCCAGCAGCTTTACGGGAGTGAACACTGAAGCTTTCTTT. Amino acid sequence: CASSFTGVNTEAFF.

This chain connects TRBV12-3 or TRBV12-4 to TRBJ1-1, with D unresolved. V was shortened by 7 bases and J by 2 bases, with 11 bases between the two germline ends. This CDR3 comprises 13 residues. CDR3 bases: TGTGCCAGCACCCCGACTGCTAACACTGAAGCTTTCTTT. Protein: CASTPTANTEAFF.

CDR3 protein: CAGRQGEIYGYTF. The CDR3 DNA reads as TGTGCCGGTCGACAGGGGGAGATCTATGGCTACACCTTC. The rearrangement uses TRBV2 and TRBJ1-2; 9 positions match TRBD1. The V and J ends lost 11 bases and 4 bases, in that order; junction bases with no gene match: 8. Germline V gene lookup returns CDR1 SNHLY and CDR2 FYNNEI. The CDR3 is made up of 13 amino acids. Filled out from reference TRBV2 and TRBJ1-2, the complete variable domain reads EPEVTQTPSHQVTQMGQEVILRCVPISNHLYFYWYRQILGQKVEFLVSFYNNEISEKSEIFDDQFSVERPDGSNFTLKIRSTKLEDSAMYFCAGRQGEIYGYTFGSGTRLTVV.

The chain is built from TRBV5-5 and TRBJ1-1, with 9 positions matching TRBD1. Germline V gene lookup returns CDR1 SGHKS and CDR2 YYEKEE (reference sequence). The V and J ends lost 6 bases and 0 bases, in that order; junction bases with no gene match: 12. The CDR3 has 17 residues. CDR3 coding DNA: TGTGCCAGCACCCTTTCCCCGACAGGGGGTGTGAACACTGAAGCTTTCTTT. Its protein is CASTLSPTGGVNTEAFF. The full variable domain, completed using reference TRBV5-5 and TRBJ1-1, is DAGVTQSPTHLIKTRGQQVTLRCSPISGHKSVSWYQQVLGQGPQFIFQYYEKEERGRGNFPDRFSARQFPNYSSELNVNALLLGDSALYLCASTLSPTGGVNTEAFFGQGTRLTVV.

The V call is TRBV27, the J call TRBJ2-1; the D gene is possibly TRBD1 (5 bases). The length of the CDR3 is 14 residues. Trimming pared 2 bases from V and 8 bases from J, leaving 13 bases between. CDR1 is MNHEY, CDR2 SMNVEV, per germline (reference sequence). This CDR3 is CASSLGLGADEQFF. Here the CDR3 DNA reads TGTGCCAGCAGTTTAGGTCTAGGGGCGGATGAGCAGTTCTTC.

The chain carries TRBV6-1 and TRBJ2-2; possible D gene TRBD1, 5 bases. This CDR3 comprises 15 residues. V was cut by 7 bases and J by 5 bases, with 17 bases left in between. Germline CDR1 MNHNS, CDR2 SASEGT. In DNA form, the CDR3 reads TGTGCCAGCACGCAGGGTAGGGTAGGGACCGGGGAGCTGTTTTTT. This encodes CASTQGRVGTGELFF.

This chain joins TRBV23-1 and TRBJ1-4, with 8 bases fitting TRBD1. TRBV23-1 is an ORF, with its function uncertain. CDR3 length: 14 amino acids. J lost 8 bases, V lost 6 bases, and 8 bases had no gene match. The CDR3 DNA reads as TGCGCCAGCAGCCCGGACAGGGCTGACGAAAAACTGTTTTTT. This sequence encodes CASSPDRADEKLFF.

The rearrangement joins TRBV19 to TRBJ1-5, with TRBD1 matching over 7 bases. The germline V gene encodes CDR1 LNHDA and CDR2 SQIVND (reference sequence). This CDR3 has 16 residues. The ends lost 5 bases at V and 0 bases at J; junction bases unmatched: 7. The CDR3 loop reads CASSEQGPASNQPQHF. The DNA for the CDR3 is TGTGCCAGTAGTGAACAGGGGCCCGCTAGCAATCAGCCCCAGCATTTT.

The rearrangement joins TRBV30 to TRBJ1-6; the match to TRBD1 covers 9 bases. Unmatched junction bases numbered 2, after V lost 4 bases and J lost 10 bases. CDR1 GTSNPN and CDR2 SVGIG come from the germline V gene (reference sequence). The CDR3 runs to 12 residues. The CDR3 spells CAWNRGQSPLHF. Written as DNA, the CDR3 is TGTGCCTGGAACAGGGGGCAATCACCCCTCCACTTT. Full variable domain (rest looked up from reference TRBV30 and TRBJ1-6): SQTIHQWPATLVQPVGSPLSLECTVEGTSNPNLYWYRQAAGRGLQLLFYSVGIGQISSEVPQNLSASRPQDRQFILSSKKLLLSDSGFYLCAWNRGQSPLHFGNGTRLTVT.

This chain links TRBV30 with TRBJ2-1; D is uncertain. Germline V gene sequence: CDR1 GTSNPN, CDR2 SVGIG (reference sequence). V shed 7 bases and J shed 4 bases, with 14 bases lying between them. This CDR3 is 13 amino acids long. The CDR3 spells CALGRRSYNEQFF. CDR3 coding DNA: TGTGCCTTGGGCCGCAGGTCATACAATGAGCAGTTCTTC.

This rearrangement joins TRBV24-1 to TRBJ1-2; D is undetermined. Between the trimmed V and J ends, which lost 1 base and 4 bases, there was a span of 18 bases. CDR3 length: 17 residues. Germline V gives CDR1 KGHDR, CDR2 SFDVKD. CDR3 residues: CATSDFRRCLCVYGYTF. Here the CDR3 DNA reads TGTGCCACCAGTGATTTCCGGAGGTGTTTGTGTGTCTATGGCTACACCTTC.

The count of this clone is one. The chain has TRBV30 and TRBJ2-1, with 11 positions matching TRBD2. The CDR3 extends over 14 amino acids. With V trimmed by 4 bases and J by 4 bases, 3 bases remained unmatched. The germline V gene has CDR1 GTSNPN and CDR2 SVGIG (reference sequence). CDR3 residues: CAWNSGGAYNEQFF. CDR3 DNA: TGTGCCTGGAATAGCGGGGGGGCATACAATGAGCAGTTCTTC.

DNA of the CDR3: TGTGCCAGCAGCTTAACGGGCAGAGACACAGATACGCAGTATTTT. This sequence encodes CASSLTGRDTDTQYF. The chain combines TRBV7-3 with TRBJ2-3; D ambiguous. With 0 bases removed from V and 2 bases from J, the gap between germline ends came to 9 bases. CDR3 size: 15 residues. The germline gives CDR1 SGHTA, CDR2 FQGTGA.

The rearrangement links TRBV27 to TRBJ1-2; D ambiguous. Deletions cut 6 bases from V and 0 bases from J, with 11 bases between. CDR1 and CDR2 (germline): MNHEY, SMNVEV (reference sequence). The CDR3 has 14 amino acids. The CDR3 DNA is TGTGCCAGCAGGGCGGCAGCCGCTAACTATGGCTACACCTTC. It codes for CASRAAAANYGYTF.

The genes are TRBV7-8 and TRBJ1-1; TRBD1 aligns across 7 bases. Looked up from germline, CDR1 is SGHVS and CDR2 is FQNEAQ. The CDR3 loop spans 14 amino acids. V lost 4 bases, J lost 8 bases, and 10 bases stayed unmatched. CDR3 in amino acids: CASSSEGATGEAFF. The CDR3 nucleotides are TGTGCCAGCAGCTCCGAGGGGGCGACAGGGGAAGCTTTCTTT.

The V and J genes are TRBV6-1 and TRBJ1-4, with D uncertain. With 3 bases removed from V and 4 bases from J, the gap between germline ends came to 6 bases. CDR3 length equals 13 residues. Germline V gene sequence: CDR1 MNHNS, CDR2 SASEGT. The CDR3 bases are TGTGCCAGCAGTGAGTCCGGTAATGAAAAACTGTTTTTT. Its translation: CASSESGNEKLFF.

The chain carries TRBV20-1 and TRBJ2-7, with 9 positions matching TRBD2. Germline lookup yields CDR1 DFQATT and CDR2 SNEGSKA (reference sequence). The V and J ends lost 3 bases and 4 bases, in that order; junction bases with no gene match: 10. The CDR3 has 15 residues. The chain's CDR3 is CSASRGLARWYEQYF. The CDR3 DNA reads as TGCAGTGCTAGTAGGGGACTAGCTAGGTGGTACGAGCAGTACTTC.

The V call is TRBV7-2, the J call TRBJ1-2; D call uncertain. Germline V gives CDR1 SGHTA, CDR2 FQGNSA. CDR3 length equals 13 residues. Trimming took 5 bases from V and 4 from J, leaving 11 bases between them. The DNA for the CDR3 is TGTGCCAGCAGCCAGGCGACACCCTATGGCTACACCTTC. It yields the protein CASSQATPYGYTF.

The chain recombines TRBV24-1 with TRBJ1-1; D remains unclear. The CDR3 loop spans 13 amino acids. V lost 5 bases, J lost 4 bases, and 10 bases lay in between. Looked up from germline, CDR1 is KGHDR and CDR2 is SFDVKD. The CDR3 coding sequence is TGTGCCACCAGTGCCGGCGGTAGCACTGAAGCTTTCTTT. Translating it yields CATSAGGSTEAFF.

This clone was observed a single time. The CDR3 DNA sequence: TGTGCCAGCAGCAACCGGGGGGTTGCTGTCGAGCAGTACTTC. Translating gives CASSNRGVAVEQYF. The chain recombines TRBV11-2 with TRBJ2-7, with 7 bases aligning to TRBD2. Unmatched junction bases numbered 10, after V lost 5 bases and J lost 6 bases. This CDR3 has 14 amino acids. Germline V lookup: CDR1 SGHAT, CDR2 FQNNGV.

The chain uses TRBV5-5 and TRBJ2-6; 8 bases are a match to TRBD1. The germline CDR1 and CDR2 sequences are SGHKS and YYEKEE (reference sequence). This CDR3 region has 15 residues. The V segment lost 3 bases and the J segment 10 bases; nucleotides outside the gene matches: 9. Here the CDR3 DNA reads TGTGCCAGCAGCTCGGACAGGGTGAGGGGGAACGTCCTGACTTTC. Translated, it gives CASSSDRVRGNVLTF.

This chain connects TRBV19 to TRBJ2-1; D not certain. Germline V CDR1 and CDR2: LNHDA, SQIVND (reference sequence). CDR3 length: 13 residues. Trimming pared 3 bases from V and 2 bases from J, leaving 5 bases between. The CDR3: CASSITPYNEQFF. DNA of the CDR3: TGTGCCAGTAGTATTACACCCTACAATGAGCAGTTCTTC.

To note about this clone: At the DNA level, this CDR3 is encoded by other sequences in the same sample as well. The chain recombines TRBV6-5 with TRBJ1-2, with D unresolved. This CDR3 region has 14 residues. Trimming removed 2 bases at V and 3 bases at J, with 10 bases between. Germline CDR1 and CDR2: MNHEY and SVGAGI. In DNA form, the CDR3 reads TGTGCCAGCAGTTACAGGAGGTCTGACTATGGCTACACCTTC. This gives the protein CASSYRRSDYGYTF.

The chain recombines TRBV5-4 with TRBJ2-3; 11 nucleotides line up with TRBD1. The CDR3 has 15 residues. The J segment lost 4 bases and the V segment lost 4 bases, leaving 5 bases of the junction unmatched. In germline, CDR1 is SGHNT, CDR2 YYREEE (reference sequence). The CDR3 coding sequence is TGTGCCAGCAGCCGAGGACAGGGGGCATCAGATACGCAGTATTTT. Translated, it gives CASSRGQGASDTQYF.

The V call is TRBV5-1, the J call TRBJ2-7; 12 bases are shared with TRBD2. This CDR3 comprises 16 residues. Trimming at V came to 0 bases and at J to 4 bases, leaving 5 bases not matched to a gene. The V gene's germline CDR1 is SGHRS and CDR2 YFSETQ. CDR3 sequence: CASSLGKGLAGYEQYF. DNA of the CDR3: TGCGCCAGCAGCTTGGGGAAGGGACTAGCGGGTTACGAGCAGTACTTC.